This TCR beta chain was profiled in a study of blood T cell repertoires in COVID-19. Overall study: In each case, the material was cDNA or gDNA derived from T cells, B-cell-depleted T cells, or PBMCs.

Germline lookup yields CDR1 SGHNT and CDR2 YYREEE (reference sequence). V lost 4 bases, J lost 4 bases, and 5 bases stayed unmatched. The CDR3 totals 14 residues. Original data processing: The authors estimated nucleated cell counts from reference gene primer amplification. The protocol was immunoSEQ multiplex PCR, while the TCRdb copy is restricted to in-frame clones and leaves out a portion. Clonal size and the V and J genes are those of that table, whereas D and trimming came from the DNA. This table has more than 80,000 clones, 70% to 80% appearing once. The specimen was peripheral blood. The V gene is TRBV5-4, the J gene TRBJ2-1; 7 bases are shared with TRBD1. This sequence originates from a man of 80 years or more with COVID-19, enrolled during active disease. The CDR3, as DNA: TGTGCCAGCAGCAGGACAGGACCTTACAATGAGCAGTTCTTC. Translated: CASSRTGPYNEQFF.